The clone carrying this TCR beta chain appeared many times. Its antigen remains unknown. This sample is part of a study of T cell repertoires in cytomegalovirus infection. In the study overall: CMV infection together with matching HLA type was indicated by public TCR beta signatures. Study-level points and caveats: Of the TCR beta families, the public ones yielded a cumulative frequency that identified carriers of CMV plus the relevant HLA.

TCRdb reanalysed the reads using MiXCR and keeps one entry per CDR3 protein. There are roughly 200,000 distinct CDR3 sequences in the sample; 9.5% occur only once, and about 4.6% lies in the top ten. The CDR3 has 13 amino acids. CDR1 and CDR2 from the germline V gene are MDHEN and SYDVKM. The trim removed 6 bases at V and 6 bases at J, leaving 6 bases unmatched. The gene calls are TRBV28 and TRBJ2-7; 9 bases match TRBD1. Sequences were obtained from PBMCs. The TCR was taken from a human donor in good health (CMV status not recorded). Some clones in this sample may be carry-over from other donors' samples. The CDR3 here is CASRKQGAGEQYF. The CDR3 bases are TGTGCCAGCAGGAAACAGGGGGCCGGCGAGCAGTACTTC.